This T cell receptor (beta chain) was captured by sequencing in a study of blood T cell repertoires in COVID-19. The CDR3 has 15 residues. CDR1 is SGHAT, CDR2 FQNNGV, per germline. V was pared by 4 bases and J by 3 bases, with 15 bases between. Sequencing used immunoSEQ multiplex PCR; TCRdb keeps in-frame clones, though not all of them. The top ten clones hold around 5.4% of a sample with about 30,000 clones, roughly 87% of them seen once. This receptor was identified in a man aged 60-69 years with active COVID-19. Sequenced: peripheral blood. This sequence joins TRBV11-2 and TRBJ1-1, with D possibly matching TRBD1 (5 bases). Here the CDR3 reads CASSSPQGLDTEAFF. CDR3 coding DNA: TGTGCCAGCAGCTCGCCCCAGGGCTTGGACACTGAAGCTTTCTTT.